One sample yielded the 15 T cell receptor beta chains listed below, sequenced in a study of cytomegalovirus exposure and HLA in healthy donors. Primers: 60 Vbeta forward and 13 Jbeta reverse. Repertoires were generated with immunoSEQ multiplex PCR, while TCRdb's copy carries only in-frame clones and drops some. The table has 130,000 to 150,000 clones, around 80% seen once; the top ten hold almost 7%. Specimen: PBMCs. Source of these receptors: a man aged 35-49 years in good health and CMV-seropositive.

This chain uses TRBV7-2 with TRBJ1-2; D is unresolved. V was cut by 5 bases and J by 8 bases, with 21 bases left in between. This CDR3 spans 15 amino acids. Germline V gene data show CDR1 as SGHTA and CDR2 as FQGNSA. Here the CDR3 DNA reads TGTGCCAGCAGCCTCCCAAACGTCCGGGTTGGAGGCTACACCTTC. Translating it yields CASSLPNVRVGGYTF.

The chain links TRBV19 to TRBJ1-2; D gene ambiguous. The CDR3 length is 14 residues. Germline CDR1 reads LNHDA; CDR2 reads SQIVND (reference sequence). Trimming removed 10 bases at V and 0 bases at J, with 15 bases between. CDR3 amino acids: CAIREDWPNYGYTF. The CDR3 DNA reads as TGTGCCATAAGGGAGGACTGGCCTAACTATGGCTACACCTTC.

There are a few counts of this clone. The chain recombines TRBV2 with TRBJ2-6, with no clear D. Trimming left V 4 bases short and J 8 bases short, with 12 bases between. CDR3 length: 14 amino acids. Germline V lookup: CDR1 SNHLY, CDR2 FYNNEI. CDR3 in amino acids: CASSAGTFSNVLTF. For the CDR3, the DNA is TGTGCCAGCAGTGCAGGCACCTTCTCCAACGTCCTGACTTTC.

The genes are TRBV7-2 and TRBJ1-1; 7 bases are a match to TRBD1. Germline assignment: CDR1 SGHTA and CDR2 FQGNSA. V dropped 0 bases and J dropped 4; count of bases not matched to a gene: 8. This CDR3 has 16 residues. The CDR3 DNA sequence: TGTGCCAGCAGCTTAGCGCAAGACAGGGTCCGCACTGAAGCTTTCTTT. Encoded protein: CASSLAQDRVRTEAFF.

In DNA form, the CDR3 reads TGTGCCAGCAGTGAAAGGATAGGGAGAGAGACCCAGTACTTC. Translating it yields CASSERIGRETQYF. The chain links TRBV6-1 to TRBJ2-5; a possible D gene is TRBD2 (5 bases). The V gene lost 2 bases and the J gene lost 4 bases, with 11 bases spanning the gap. The germline gives CDR1 MNHNS, CDR2 SASEGT. CDR3 length: 14 amino acids.

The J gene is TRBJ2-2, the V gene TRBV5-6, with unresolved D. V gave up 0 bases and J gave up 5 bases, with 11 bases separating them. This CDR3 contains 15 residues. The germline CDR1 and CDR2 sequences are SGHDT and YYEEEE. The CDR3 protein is CASSLALESTGELFF. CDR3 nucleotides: TGTGCCAGCAGCTTGGCGCTGGAGTCGACCGGGGAGCTGTTTTTT.

The CDR3 DNA follows: TGTGCCAGCAGTTGGGCCAAAACCTACGAGCAGTACTTC. Encoded protein: CASSWAKTYEQYF. The chain carries TRBV2 and TRBJ2-5; D is uncertain. Near its end, the DNA agrees better with TRBJ2-7, so the J call may be wrong. The germline CDR1 and CDR2 sequences are SNHLY and FYNNEI. This CDR3 is built from 13 residues.

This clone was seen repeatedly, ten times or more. CDR3 sequence reads: CASSQDRVEQYF. The CDR3 DNA follows: TGTGCCAGCAGCCAAGACAGGGTAGAGCAGTACTTC. The rearrangement links TRBV14 to TRBJ2-7; D might be TRBD1 (5 bases). The CDR3 contains 12 residues. Germline V CDR1 and CDR2: SGHDN, FVKESK. The V end lost 0 bases, the J end lost 7 bases, and 7 bases lay between the germline ends. Full variable domain (missing parts from reference TRBV14 and TRBJ2-7): EAGVTQFPSHSVIEKGQTVTLRCDPISGHDNLYWYRRVMGKEIKFLLHFVKESKQDESGMPNNRFLAERTGGTYSTLKVQPAELEDSGVYFCASSQDRVEQYFGPGTRLTVT.

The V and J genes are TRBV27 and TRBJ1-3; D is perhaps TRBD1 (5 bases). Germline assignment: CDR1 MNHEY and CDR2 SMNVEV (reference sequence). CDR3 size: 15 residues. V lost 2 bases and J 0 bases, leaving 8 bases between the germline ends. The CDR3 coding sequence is TGTGCCAGCAGTTTAACAGGACGCTCTGGAAACACCATATATTTT. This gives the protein CASSLTGRSGNTIYF.

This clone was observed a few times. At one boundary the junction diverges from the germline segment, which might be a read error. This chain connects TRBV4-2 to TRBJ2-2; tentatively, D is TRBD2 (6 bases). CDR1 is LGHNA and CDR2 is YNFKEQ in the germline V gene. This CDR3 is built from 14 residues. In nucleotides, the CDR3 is TGTGCCAGCAGCCAAGGCGGGAACACCGGGGGGCTGTTTTTT. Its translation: CASSQGGNTGGLFF.

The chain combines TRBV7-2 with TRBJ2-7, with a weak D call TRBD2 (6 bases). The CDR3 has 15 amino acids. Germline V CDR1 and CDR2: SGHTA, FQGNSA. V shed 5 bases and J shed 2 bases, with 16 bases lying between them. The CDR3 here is CASSPSRAGTYEQYF. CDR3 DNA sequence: TGTGCCAGCAGCCCAAGCAGGGCGGGGACCTACGAGCAGTACTTC.

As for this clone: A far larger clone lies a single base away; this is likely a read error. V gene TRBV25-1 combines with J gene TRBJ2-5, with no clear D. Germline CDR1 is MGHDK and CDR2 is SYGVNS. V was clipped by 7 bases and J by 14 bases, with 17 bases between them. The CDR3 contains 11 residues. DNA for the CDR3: TGTGCCAGCATAGGTCATGGAGACCTTTACTTC. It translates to CASIGHGDLYF. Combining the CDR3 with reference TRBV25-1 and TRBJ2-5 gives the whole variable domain EADIYQTPRYLVIGTGKKITLECSQTMGHDKMYWYQQDPGMELHLIHYSYGVNSTEKGDLSSESTVSRIRTEHFPLTLESARPSHTSQYLCASIGHGDLYFGPGTRLLVL.

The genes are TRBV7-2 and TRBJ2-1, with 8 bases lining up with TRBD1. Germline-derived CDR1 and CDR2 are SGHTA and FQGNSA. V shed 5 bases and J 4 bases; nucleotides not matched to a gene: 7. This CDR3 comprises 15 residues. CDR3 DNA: TGTGCCAGCAGCCCGCCGGACAGGGTATACAATGAGCAGTTCTTC. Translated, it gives CASSPPDRVYNEQFF.

CDR3 loop: CASSPSVGARGYTF. The CDR3 DNA follows: TGTGCCAGCTCACCCTCCGTGGGGGCACGGGGCTACACCTTC. The chain joins TRBV18 to TRBJ1-2; D might be TRBD1 (6 bases). Germline values: CDR1 KGHSH, CDR2 LQKENI. V lost 3 bases and J 8 bases, leaving 16 bases between the germline ends. CDR3 size: 14 residues. Looking up the rest from reference TRBV18 and TRBJ1-2 gives the full variable domain: NAGVMQNPRHLVRRRGQEARLRCSPMKGHSHVYWYRQLPEEGLKFMVYLQKENIIDESGMPKERFSAEFPKEGPSILRIQQVVRGDSAAYFCASSPSVGARGYTFGSGTRLTVV.

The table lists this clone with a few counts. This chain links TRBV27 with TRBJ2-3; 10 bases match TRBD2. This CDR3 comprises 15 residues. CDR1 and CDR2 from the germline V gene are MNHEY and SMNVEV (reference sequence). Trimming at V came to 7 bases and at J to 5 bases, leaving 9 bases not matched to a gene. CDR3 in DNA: TGTGCCAGCAAGGTGGGAGCGGGAGGGCTAGATACGCAGTATTTT. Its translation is CASKVGAGGLDTQYF.